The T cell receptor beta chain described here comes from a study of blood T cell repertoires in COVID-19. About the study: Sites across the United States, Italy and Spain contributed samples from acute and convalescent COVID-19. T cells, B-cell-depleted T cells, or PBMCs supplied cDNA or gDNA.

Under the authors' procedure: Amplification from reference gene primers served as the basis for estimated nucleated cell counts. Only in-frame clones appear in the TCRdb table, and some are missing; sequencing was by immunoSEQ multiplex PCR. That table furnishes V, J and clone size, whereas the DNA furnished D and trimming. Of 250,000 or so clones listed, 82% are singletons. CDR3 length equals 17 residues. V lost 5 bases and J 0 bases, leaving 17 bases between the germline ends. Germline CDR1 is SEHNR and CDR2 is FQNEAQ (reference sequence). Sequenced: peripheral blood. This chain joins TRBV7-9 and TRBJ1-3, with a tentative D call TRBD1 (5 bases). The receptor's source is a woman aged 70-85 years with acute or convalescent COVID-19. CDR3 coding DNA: TGTGCCAGCAGCCCCAAAGGGGTGCGCCTCTCTGGAAACACCATATATTTT. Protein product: CASSPKGVRLSGNTIYF.